Reported below is one T cell receptor beta chain. The data were taken from a study of blood T cell repertoires in COVID-19. Study overall: Some COVID-19 samples were acute and others convalescent; all came from the United States, Italy and Spain.

Germline CDR1 is MDHEN and CDR2 is SYDVKM. V lost 2 bases and J 5 bases, leaving 12 bases between the germline ends. This CDR3 contains 14 residues. The method was immunoSEQ multiplex PCR; TCRdb's version includes in-frame clones alone and lacks a portion of them. Among around 140,000 clones listed, 75% to 80% were seen once. Sequencing was done on a sample of PBMCs or T cells enriched from blood (not recorded which). This sequence originates from a woman aged 45-65 years who had recovered from COVID-19. The rearrangement uses TRBV28 and TRBJ1-1; tentatively, D is TRBD1 (6 bases). CDR3 amino acids: CASSLLEGGTEAFF. The CDR3 bases are TGTGCCAGCAGTTTACTTGAGGGGGGGACTGAAGCTTTCTTT. Filled out from reference TRBV28 and TRBJ1-1, the complete variable domain reads DVKVTQSSRYLVKRTGEKVFLECVQDMDHENMFWYRQDPGLGLRLIYFSYDVKMKEKGDIPEGYSVSREKKERFSLILESASTNQTSMYLCASSLLEGGTEAFFGQGTRLTVV.